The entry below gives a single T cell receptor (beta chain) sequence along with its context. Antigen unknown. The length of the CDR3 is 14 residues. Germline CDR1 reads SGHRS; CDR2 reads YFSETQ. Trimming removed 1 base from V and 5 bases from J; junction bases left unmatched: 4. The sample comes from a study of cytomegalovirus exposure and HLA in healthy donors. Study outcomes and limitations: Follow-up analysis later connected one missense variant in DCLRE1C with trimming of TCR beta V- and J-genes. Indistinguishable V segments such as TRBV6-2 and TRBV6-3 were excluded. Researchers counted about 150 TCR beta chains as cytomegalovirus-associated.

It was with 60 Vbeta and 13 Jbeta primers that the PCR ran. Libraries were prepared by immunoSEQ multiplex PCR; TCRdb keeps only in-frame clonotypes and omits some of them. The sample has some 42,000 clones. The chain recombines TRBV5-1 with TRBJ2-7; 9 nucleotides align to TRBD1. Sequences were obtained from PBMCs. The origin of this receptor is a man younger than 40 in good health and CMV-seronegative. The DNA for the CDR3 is TGCGCCAGCAGCTTGACAGGGGGCACGAACGAGCAGTACTTC. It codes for CASSLTGGTNEQYF.